This TCR beta chain comes out of a study of blood T cell repertoires in COVID-19. Study-level background: Sites across the United States, Italy and Spain contributed samples from acute and convalescent COVID-19. From T cells, B-cell-depleted T cells, or PBMCs came the material, which was cDNA or gDNA.

Authors' methods: Estimation of nucleated cell counts was performed using reference gene primer amplification. Produced via immunoSEQ multiplex PCR; TCRdb's table is partial and in-frame only. V, J and clone size were drawn from that table, and D and trimming were deduced from the DNA. This sample has 95,000 to 100,000 clones, with approximately 92% found just once. V was pared by 9 bases and J by 8 bases, with 22 bases between. From germline, CDR1 is KGHDR and CDR2 SFDVKD. This CDR3 is 15 amino acids long. Sequencing was performed on peripheral blood. The V and J genes are TRBV24-1 and TRBJ2-1, with a possible D match to TRBD2 (7 bases). This receptor was taken from a man aged 50 to 60 with active COVID-19. CDR3 protein: CATSGGREIHHEQFF. The CDR3 coding sequence is TGTGCCACCTCTGGGGGGCGGGAGATTCATCATGAGCAGTTCTTC.